This entry features one TCR beta chain sequence. What it recognizes is unknown. This sample was included in a study of graft-versus-host responses after intestinal transplantation. Study-wide context: Every transplant recipient was induced with anti-thymocyte globulin, then maintained on tacrolimus and steroids for roughly 3 years.

Data came from immunoSEQ multiplex PCR; TCRdb stores just in-frame clones and leaves some out. Here the sample spans about 70,000 clones, 90% being singletons. This CDR3 has 16 amino acids. The germline V gene has CDR1 SGHRS and CDR2 YFSETQ. Trimming took 3 bases from V and 2 from J; bases not matched to a gene: 10. This TCR was recovered from a human donor who was the organ donor for an intestinal transplant. The rearrangement links TRBV5-1 to TRBJ2-5; the match to TRBD1 covers 7 bases. The starting material was unstimulated CD8+ T cells sorted from spleen or lymph node cells, obtained before transplant. The CDR3 loop is CASSWTGPGMQETQYF. Here the CDR3 DNA reads TGCGCCAGCAGCTGGACAGGACCGGGAATGCAAGAGACCCAGTACTTC.